Following are 15 T cell receptor beta chains from one sample sequenced in a study of blood T cell repertoires in COVID-19. Sequencing used immunoSEQ multiplex PCR; TCRdb keeps in-frame clones, though not all of them. The sample has 150,000 or so clones; 82% are singletons. Sequencing input: PBMCs or T cells enriched from blood (not recorded which). The receptors shown here come from a man between 45 and 60 years old who had recovered from COVID-19.

This chain links TRBV14 with TRBJ1-1, with D possibly being TRBD1 (6 bases). V lost 0 bases and J lost 2, with 19 bases in between. This CDR3 has 18 amino acids. Per germline, CDR1 SGHDN and CDR2 FVKESK. Here the CDR3 reads CASSQDKGSTGRNTEAFF. As DNA, the CDR3 is TGTGCCAGCAGCCAAGATAAGGGGTCAACAGGGCGAAACACTGAAGCTTTCTTT. Full variable domain (rest looked up from reference TRBV14 and TRBJ1-1): EAGVTQFPSHSVIEKGQTVTLRCDPISGHDNLYWYRRVMGKEIKFLLHFVKESKQDESGMPNNRFLAERTGGTYSTLKVQPAELEDSGVYFCASSQDKGSTGRNTEAFFGQGTRLTVV.

The rearrangement joins TRBV5-1 to TRBJ2-5; TRBD1 agrees at 7 bases. The trim removed 0 bases at V and 3 bases at J, leaving 5 bases unmatched. This CDR3 has 15 residues. The germline V gene has CDR1 SGHRS and CDR2 YFSETQ. The DNA for the CDR3 is TGCGCCAGCAGCTTGGAGGTAGGGGGCGAAGAGACCCAGTACTTC. It specifies CASSLEVGGEETQYF.

In DNA, the CDR3 is TGTGCCAGCAGTAGTGTGCCTTTCGGCGAGCAGTACTTC. Residues: CASSSVPFGEQYF. The chain is built from TRBV28 and TRBJ2-7; D is uncertain. Germline assignment: CDR1 MDHEN and CDR2 SYDVKM. The ends were cut back, 5 bases at V and 6 bases at J, with 14 bases in the middle. This CDR3 is 13 amino acids long. Complete variable domain (other parts from reference TRBV28 and TRBJ2-7): DVKVTQSSRYLVKRTGEKVFLECVQDMDHENMFWYRQDPGLGLRLIYFSYDVKMKEKGDIPEGYSVSREKKERFSLILESASTNQTSMYLCASSSVPFGEQYFGPGTRLTVT.

The gene calls are TRBV7-9 and TRBJ2-3, with 9 nucleotides matching TRBD2. With V trimmed by 4 bases and J by 11 bases, 10 bases remained unmatched. CDR1 and CDR2 (germline): SEHNR, FQNEAQ (reference sequence). The CDR3 runs to 14 residues. CDR3: CASSSDSGRSVQYF. CDR3 bases: TGTGCCAGCAGCTCCGATAGCGGGAGAAGTGTGCAGTATTTT. Full variable domain (missing parts from reference TRBV7-9 and TRBJ2-3): DTGVSQNPRHKITKRGQNVTFRCDPISEHNRLYWYRQTLGQGPEFLTYFQNEAQLEKSRLLSDRFSAERPKGSFSTLEIQRTEQGDSAMYLCASSSDSGRSVQYFGPGTRLTVL.

The chain couples TRBV5-6 to TRBJ2-7, with a possible D match to TRBD1 (5 bases). Germline CDR1 is SGHDT and CDR2 is YYEEEE. This CDR3 comprises 15 residues. V was clipped by 0 bases and J by 0 bases, with 10 bases between them. The CDR3 DNA is TGTGCCAGCAGCTTGGGGGTCAGGGTCTCCTACGAGCAGTACTTC. Amino acids: CASSLGVRVSYEQYF.

The chain joins TRBV7-6 to TRBJ2-5, with 9 bases matching TRBD1. The CDR3 totals 16 residues. The V gene's germline CDR1 is SGHVS and CDR2 FNYEAQ. With V trimmed by 4 bases and J by 5 bases, 11 bases remained unmatched. In DNA, the CDR3 is TGTGCCAGCAGCTACGGGACAGGGAGGTACGGGGAGACCCAGTACTTC. Translating gives CASSYGTGRYGETQYF.

This sequence joins TRBV5-6 and TRBJ2-2; a possible D gene is TRBD1 (6 bases). This CDR3 comprises 17 residues. V lost 0 bases and J 6 bases, leaving 18 bases between the germline ends. Germline values: CDR1 SGHDT, CDR2 YYEEEE. Here the CDR3 reads CASSLGKDRLLAGELFF. CDR3 bases: TGTGCCAGCAGCTTGGGGAAAGACAGGTTGCTCGCCGGGGAGCTGTTTTTT.

The chain uses TRBV19 and TRBJ2-7; 7 bases map to TRBD2. Germline lookup yields CDR1 LNHDA and CDR2 SQIVND (reference sequence). This CDR3 is built from 14 residues. J was trimmed by 3 bases and V by 4 bases; bases with no gene match: 6. The CDR3 bases are TGTGCCAGTAGTACCTCGGGACTAATCTACGAGCAGTACTTC. Its translation: CASSTSGLIYEQYF.

This chain connects TRBV5-1 to TRBJ2-7; D may be TRBD2 (7 bases). Trimming shortened V by 4 bases and J by 0 bases, and 14 bases separated the two germline ends. The CDR3 contains 15 residues. Germline V CDR1 and CDR2: SGHRS, YFSETQ. CDR3 in DNA: TGCGCCAGCAGCCAGGGGACTAACTACTCCTACGAGCAGTACTTC. Its protein product is CASSQGTNYSYEQYF.

The chain uses TRBV28 and TRBJ2-1; 8 bases map to TRBD2. The V gene's germline CDR1 is MDHEN and CDR2 SYDVKM. Trimming took 5 bases from V and 7 from J; bases not matched to a gene: 10. This CDR3 has 15 residues. Here the CDR3 reads CASSAPGLGGNEQFF. The DNA for the CDR3 is TGTGCCAGCAGTGCCCCGGGACTAGGTGGTAATGAGCAGTTCTTC.

The V call is TRBV6-2 or TRBV6-3, the J call TRBJ1-6, with D unclear. Germline-derived CDR1 and CDR2 are MNHEY and SVGEGT. The CDR3 covers 11 residues. V was clipped by 4 bases and J by 8 bases, with 3 bases between them. The CDR3: CASSSDSPLHF. CDR3 sequence (DNA): TGTGCCAGCAGTTCCGATTCACCCCTCCACTTT.

This sequence joins TRBV5-1 and TRBJ1-2; 9 positions agree with TRBD1. J was trimmed by 6 bases and V by 4 bases; bases with no gene match: 7. In germline, CDR1 is SGHRS, CDR2 YFSETQ. The CDR3 runs to 14 residues. The CDR3 loop reads CASSLAQGAHGYTF. CDR3 DNA sequence: TGCGCCAGCAGCCTCGCACAGGGGGCGCATGGCTACACCTTC.

The CDR3 DNA follows: TGTGCCACCAGCCCACATCGACAGGGGCCCTACGAGCAGTACTTC. Amino acid sequence: CATSPHRQGPYEQYF. The chain links TRBV15 to TRBJ2-7; 8 bases align to TRBD1. V shed 5 bases and J 2 bases; nucleotides not matched to a gene: 8. Germline V gene data show CDR1 as LNHNV and CDR2 as YYDKDF (reference sequence). This CDR3 has 15 amino acids.

The chain couples TRBV10-3 to TRBJ2-7; 12 bases agree with TRBD1. V trimming: 3 bases; J trimming: 2 bases; junction bases outside the gene matches: 5. The CDR3 runs 16 residues. Germline-derived CDR1 and CDR2 are ENHRY and SYGVKD. The CDR3 loop reads CAISDYWDRGPYEQYF. The CDR3 bases are TGTGCCATCAGTGATTATTGGGACAGGGGGCCCTACGAGCAGTACTTC.

The chain joins TRBV7-3 to TRBJ2-2; no clear D. The CDR3 spans 14 residues. V gave up 5 bases and J gave up 3 bases, with 10 bases separating them. In germline, CDR1 is SGHTA, CDR2 FQGTGA. The DNA for the CDR3 is TGTGCCAGCAGCGAGGCTCTATACACCGGGGAGCTGTTTTTT. This codes for CASSEALYTGELFF. The variable domain in full, completed from reference TRBV7-3 and TRBJ2-2, reads GAGVSQTPSNKVTEKGKYVELRCDPISGHTALYWYRQSLGQGPEFLIYFQGTGAADDSGLPNDRFFAVRPEGSVSTLKIQRTERGDSAVYLCASSEALYTGELFFGEGSRLTVL.